The rows below give T cell receptor beta chains drawn from one sample of a study of OX40 agonist ivuxolimab in advanced cancers. Repertoires were generated with immunoSEQ multiplex PCR, while TCRdb's copy carries only in-frame clones and drops some. The sample consists of about 20,000 clones, 80% to 90% of them appearing once. Sequences were derived from CD4+ or CD8+ T cells sorted from blood, sampled in a trial of the OX40 agonist ivuxolimab. The receptors here all came from an adult with an advanced solid tumor such as melanoma, head and neck, liver or kidney cancer. Each CDR3 is given with its conserved first and last residue. The D gene is left open where the match is weak. Clone size appears in some rows only: once, few, many, or a class for an expanded clone.

clone_size d_call j_call v_call cdr3_aa cdr3_nt
NA TRBD2 TRBJ2-5 TRBV2 CASSGSSGYQETQYF TGTGCCAGCAGTGGGTCTAGCGGGTATCAAGAGACCCAGTACTTC
NA TRBD1 TRBJ1-2 TRBV6-6 CASSYGRGKDDGYTF TGTGCCAGCAGTTATGGCAGGGGGAAGGATGATGGCTACACCTTC
NA TRBD1 TRBJ2-3 TRBV29-1 CSVVTGGQTDTQYF TGCAGCGTTGTGACAGGGGGCCAGACAGATACGCAGTATTTT
NA NA TRBJ2-6 TRBV19 CASSFGANVLTF TGTGCCAGTAGCTTTGGGGCCAACGTCCTGACTTTC
NA TRBD2 TRBJ2-4 TRBV29-1 CSVVGEGNIQYF TGCAGCGTTGTGGGGGAGGGGAACATTCAGTACTTC
NA TRBD2 TRBJ2-5 TRBV19 CASSISSAGGKEQYF TGTGCCAGTAGTATATCTTCGGCGGGAGGCAAAGAGCAGTACTTC
NA NA TRBJ1-4 TRBV19 CASSGPAATNEKLFF TGTGCCAGTAGTGGTCCAGCTGCAACTAATGAAAAACTGTTTTTT
once NA TRBJ1-4 TRBV5-6 CASSLWGEKLFF TGTGCCAGCAGCCTTTGGGGGGAAAAACTGTTTTTT
NA NA TRBJ2-7 TRBV12-5 CASGLVLNSPYEQYF TGTGCTAGTGGTTTGGTACTAAACAGTCCATACGAGCAGTACTTC
NA NA TRBJ1-1 TRBV14 CASSQDLGLTEAFF TGTGCCAGCAGCCAAGATCTGGGACTGACTGAAGCTTTCTTT
NA NA TRBJ2-7 TRBV2 CASSADENYEQYF TGTGCCAGCAGTGCGGACGAGAACTACGAGCAGTACTTC
NA NA TRBJ2-2 TRBV7-2 CASSLRGRSILFF TGTGCCAGCAGCTTACGTGGACGGAGTATCCTGTTTTTT
NA NA TRBJ1-1 TRBV27 CASSSLTLLNTEAFF TGTGCCAGCAGTTCCCTTACACTTTTGAACACTGAAGCTTTCTTT
NA NA TRBJ2-7 TRBV7-2 CASSLTWRRSYEQYF TGTGCCAGCAGCTTGACTTGGAGGAGGTCCTACGAGCAGTACTTC
NA TRBD1 TRBJ1-1 TRBV18 CASSGQGDTEAFF TGTGCCAGCTCCGGACAGGGAGACACTGAAGCTTTCTTT
NA NA TRBJ1-1 TRBV6-5 CASSGDGKRNTEAFF TGTGCCAGCAGTGGGGACGGGAAGAGGAACACTGAAGCTTTCTTT
NA NA TRBJ1-1 TRBV6-6 CASSYPTGTEAFF TGTGCCAGCAGTTACCCTACCGGGACTGAAGCTTTCTTT
NA NA TRBJ1-4 TRBV4-3 CASSPQPPTQGGEKLFF TGCGCCAGCAGTCCCCAACCTCCCACACAGGGAGGCGAAAAACTGTTTTTT
once NA TRBJ1-3 TRBV25-1 CASSEPGRISGNTIYF TGTGCCAGCAGTGAACCGGGACGGATCTCTGGAAACACCATATATTTT
NA NA TRBJ1-1 TRBV6-5 CASTPGSMENTEAFF TGTGCCAGCACTCCGGGATCCATGGAAAACACTGAAGCTTTCTTT
NA TRBD2 TRBJ2-3 TRBV14 CASSPFTGTSGADTQYF TGTGCCAGCAGCCCCTTCACCGGGACTAGCGGGGCGGATACGCAGTATTTT
NA NA TRBJ2-3 TRBV7-3 CASSRQSRDTQYF TGTGCCAGCAGCCGACAATCTCGGGATACGCAGTATTTT
NA NA TRBJ1-1 TRBV6-5 CASSRQNTEAFF TGTGCCAGCAGCCGTCAGAACACTGAAGCTTTCTTT